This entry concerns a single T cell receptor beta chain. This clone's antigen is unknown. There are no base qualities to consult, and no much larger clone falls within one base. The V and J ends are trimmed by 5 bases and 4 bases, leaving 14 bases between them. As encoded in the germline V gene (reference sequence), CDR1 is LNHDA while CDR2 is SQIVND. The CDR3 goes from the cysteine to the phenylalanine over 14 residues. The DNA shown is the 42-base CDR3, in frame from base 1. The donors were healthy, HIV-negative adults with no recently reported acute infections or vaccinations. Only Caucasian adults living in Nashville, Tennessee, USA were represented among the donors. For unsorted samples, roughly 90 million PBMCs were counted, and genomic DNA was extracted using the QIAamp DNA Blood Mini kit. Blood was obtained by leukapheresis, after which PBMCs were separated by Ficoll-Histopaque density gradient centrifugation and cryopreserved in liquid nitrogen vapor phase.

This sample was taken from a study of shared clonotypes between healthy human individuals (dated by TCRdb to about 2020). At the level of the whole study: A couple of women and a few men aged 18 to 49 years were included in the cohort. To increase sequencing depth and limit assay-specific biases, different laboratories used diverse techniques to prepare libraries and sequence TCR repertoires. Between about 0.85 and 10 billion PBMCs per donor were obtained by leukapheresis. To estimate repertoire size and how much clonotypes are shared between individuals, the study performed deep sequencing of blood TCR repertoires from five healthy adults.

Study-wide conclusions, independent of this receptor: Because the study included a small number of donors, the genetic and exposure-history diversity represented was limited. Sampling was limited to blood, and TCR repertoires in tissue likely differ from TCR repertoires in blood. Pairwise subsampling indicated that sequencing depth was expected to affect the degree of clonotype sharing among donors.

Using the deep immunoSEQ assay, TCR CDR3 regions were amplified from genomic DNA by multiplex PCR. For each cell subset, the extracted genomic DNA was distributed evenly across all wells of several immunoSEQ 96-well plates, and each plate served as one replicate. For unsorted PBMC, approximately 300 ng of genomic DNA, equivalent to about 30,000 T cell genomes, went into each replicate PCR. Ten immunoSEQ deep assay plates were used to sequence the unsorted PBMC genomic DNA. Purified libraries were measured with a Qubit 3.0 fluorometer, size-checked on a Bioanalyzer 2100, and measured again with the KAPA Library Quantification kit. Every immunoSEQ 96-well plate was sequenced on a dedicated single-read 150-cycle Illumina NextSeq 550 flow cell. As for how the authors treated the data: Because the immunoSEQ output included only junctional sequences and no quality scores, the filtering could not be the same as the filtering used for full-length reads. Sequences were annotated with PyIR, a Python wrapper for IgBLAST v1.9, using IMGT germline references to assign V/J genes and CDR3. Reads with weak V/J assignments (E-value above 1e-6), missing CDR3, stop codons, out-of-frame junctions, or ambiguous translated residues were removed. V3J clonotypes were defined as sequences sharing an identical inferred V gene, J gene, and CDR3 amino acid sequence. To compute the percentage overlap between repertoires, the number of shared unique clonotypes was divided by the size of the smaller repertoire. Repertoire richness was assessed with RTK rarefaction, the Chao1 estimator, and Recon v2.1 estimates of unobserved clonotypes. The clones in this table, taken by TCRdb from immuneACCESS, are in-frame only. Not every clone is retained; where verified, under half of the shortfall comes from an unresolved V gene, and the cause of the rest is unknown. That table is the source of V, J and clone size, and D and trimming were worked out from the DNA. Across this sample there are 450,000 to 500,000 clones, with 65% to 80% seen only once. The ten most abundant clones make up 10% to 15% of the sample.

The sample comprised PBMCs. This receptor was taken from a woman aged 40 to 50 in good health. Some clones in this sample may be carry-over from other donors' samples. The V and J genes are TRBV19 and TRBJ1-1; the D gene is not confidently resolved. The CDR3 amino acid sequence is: CASSLHNTATEAFF. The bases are TGTGCCAGTAGTTTACATAACACGGCCACTGAAGCTTTCTTT.